This TCR beta chain comes out of a study of cytomegalovirus exposure and HLA in healthy donors. Study context: Researchers previously reported finding about 110 million unique TCR beta sequences from 170 million or so T cells.

The V and J ends lost 1 base and 0 bases respectively, with 11 bases between them. The CDR3 is 16 amino acids. Germline loops: CDR1 SGHDT, CDR2 YYEEEE. Use of 60 Vbeta and 13 Jbeta primers characterized the PCR. Assay: immunoSEQ multiplex PCR; the TCRdb copy retains only in-frame clones and omits some. Counted here are approximately 110,000 clones, around two thirds occurring once; the ten biggest clones make up about 3.8%. The study, taken as a whole, reports: In a later analysis, several top co-occurrence clusters appeared linked to parvovirus B19, influenza, CMV and Epstein-Barr virus. Across donors, sequencing depth was assumed by presence/absence analyses to be roughly uniform.

With respect to this clone: The antigen is unknown.

This sequence joins TRBV5-6 and TRBJ1-5; D is undetermined. The sequence derives from a man aged 25-45 years in good health and CMV-seropositive. The specimen was PBMCs. Here the CDR3 reads CASSLSGWDSNQPQHF. Written as DNA, the CDR3 is TGTGCCAGCAGCTTGAGCGGGTGGGATAGCAATCAGCCCCAGCATTTT.